This T cell receptor (beta chain) derives from a study of T cell responses to AZD1222 COVID-19 vaccine. Turning to this clone: The sample contains more than one DNA sequence encoding this CDR3.

Some clones are missing from TCRdb's copy, which holds only in-frame ones; the method was immunoSEQ multiplex PCR. In the table there are more than 95,000 clones, less than 90% of which are singletons. Material: peripheral blood, obtained on day 0 of AZD1222 vaccination. The sequence was obtained from an adult in good health.

The CDR3 reads CASSFQGNQPQHF. CDR3 nucleotide sequence: TGTGCCAGTAGTTTCCAGGGGAATCAGCCCCAGCATTTT. The chain carries TRBV19 and TRBJ1-5; D may be TRBD1 (6 bases). This CDR3 has 13 amino acids. Trimming took 5 bases from V and 4 from J, leaving 9 bases between them. Germline assignment: CDR1 LNHDA and CDR2 SQIVND (reference sequence).